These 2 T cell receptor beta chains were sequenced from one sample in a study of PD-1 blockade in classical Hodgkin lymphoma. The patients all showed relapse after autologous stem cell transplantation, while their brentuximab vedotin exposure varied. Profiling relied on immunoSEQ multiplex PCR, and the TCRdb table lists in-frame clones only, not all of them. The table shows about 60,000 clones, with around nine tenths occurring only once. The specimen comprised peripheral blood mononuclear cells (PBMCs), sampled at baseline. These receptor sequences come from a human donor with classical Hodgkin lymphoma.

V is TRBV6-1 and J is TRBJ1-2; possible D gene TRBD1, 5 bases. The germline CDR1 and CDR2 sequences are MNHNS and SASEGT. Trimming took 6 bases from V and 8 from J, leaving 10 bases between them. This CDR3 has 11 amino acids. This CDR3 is CASRGREGYTF. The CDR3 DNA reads TGTGCCAGCAGAGGCAGGGAAGGCTACACCTTC.

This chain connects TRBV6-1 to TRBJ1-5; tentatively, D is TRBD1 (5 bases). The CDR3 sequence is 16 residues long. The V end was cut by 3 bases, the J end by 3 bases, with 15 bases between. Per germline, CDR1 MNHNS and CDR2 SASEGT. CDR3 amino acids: CASSEGRVSYNQPQHF. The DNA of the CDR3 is TGTGCCAGCAGTGAGGGGCGGGTCAGTTACAATCAGCCCCAGCATTTT.